The 19 T cell receptor beta chains below come from one sample, sequenced in a study of CD8 T cells in Susac syndrome (dated by TCRdb to between 2017 and 2020). To prepare the library, the immunoSEQ multiplex PCR assay was applied. RNA was extracted with the RNeasy kit and about 0.5 to 1 ug was reverse transcribed using random hexamers. In-frame beta chains were kept once TCRdb had trimmed the public reads at Q25 with fastp and called clones with MiXCR. Records with the same CDR3 protein are collapsed into one entry carrying the most frequent genes and DNA. Counted in this sample were 150,000 to 200,000 distinct CDR3 sequences; about 93% of them appeared once. Around 0.1% of the sample is held by the ten biggest clonotypes. Sequencing was performed on CD4+ T cells from PBMCs. The origin of the receptors is a human donor in good health.

The chain has TRBV6-5 and TRBJ1-1; TRBD1 aligns across 8 bases. V shed 0 bases and J 1 base; nucleotides not matched to a gene: 10. The CDR3 extends over 18 amino acids. From germline, CDR1 is MNHEY and CDR2 SVGAGI. In DNA form, the CDR3 reads TGTGCCAGCAGTTACTCGTCCCGGGACAGGTCCTGGAACACTGAAGCTTTCTTT. Translation: CASSYSSRDRSWNTEAFF.

The chain recombines TRBV29-1 with TRBJ1-1; TRBD1 aligns across 8 bases. There are 12 residues in the CDR3. Germline V gene data show CDR1 as SQVTM and CDR2 as ANQGSEA. V lost 7 bases, J lost 1 base, and 2 bases stayed unmatched. This CDR3 reads CSGDRGNTEAFF. Written as DNA, the CDR3 is TGCAGCGGAGACAGGGGGAACACTGAAGCTTTCTTT.

The gene calls are TRBV3-1 and TRBJ2-5; TRBD2 matches at 13 bases. CDR3 length: 16 residues. Trimming took 3 bases from V and 8 from J; bases not matched to a gene: 9. The germline V gene has CDR1 LGHDT and CDR2 YNNKEL (reference sequence). The CDR3 loop is CASSHSGLAGPGTQYF. The CDR3 region has the DNA TGTGCCAGCAGCCATTCGGGACTAGCGGGACCGGGAACCCAGTACTTC.

The chain carries TRBV27 and TRBJ2-7; no reliable D call. V lost 5 bases and J lost 0, with 5 bases in between. Germline V CDR1 and CDR2: MNHEY, SMNVEV (reference sequence). The CDR3 sequence is 12 residues long. Written as DNA, the CDR3 is TGTGCCAGCAGTCCCCTCTCCTACGAGCAGTACTTC. This sequence encodes CASSPLSYEQYF.

The J gene is TRBJ1-1, the V gene TRBV29-1; 9 bases are shared with TRBD1. The ends lost 3 bases at V and 4 bases at J; junction bases unmatched: 6. The CDR3 covers 14 residues. Germline V lookup: CDR1 SQVTM, CDR2 ANQGSEA. The CDR3 reads CSVEDRGGSTEAFF. As DNA, the CDR3 is TGCAGCGTTGAGGACAGGGGAGGTAGCACTGAAGCTTTCTTT.

This rearrangement joins TRBV10-3 to TRBJ2-5; 14 nucleotides match TRBD2. CDR3 length: 18 residues. The V segment lost 4 bases and the J segment 1 base; nucleotides outside the gene matches: 8. Per germline, CDR1 ENHRY and CDR2 SYGVKD. CDR3 nucleotide sequence: TGTGCCATCAGTGCTCCTCCGGGACTAGCGGGGGTCCAAGAGACCCAGTACTTC. It yields the protein CAISAPPGLAGVQETQYF.

The chain joins TRBV27 to TRBJ1-5; D not certain. This CDR3 is built from 16 residues. Germline assignment: CDR1 MNHEY and CDR2 SMNVEV (reference sequence). V was pared by 6 bases and J by 4 bases, with 19 bases between. In DNA, the CDR3 is TGTGCCAGCAGAGATGACGGTGACTTACCGAATCAGCCCCAGCATTTT. This encodes CASRDDGDLPNQPQHF.

The chain couples TRBV7-2 to TRBJ2-7; either TRBD1 or TRBD2 may fit D (5 bases each). In germline, CDR1 is SGHTA, CDR2 FQGNSA. The CDR3 loop spans 14 amino acids. V was trimmed by 5 bases and J by 2 bases, leaving 13 bases between them. CDR3 in DNA: TGTGCCAGCAGCCACCGGGACGGACCCTACGAGCAGTACTTC. Its protein product is CASSHRDGPYEQYF. Filled out from reference TRBV7-2 and TRBJ2-7, the complete variable domain reads GAGVSQSPSNKVTEKGKDVELRCDPISGHTALYWYRQSLGQGLEFLIYFQGNSAPDKSGLPSDRFSAERTGGSVSTLTIQRTQQEDSAVYLCASSHRDGPYEQYFGPGTRLTVT.

This chain links TRBV28 with TRBJ2-6, with D perhaps given as TRBD1 or TRBD2 (5 bases each). The CDR3 has 16 residues. The germline gives CDR1 MDHEN, CDR2 SYDVKM. Trimming pared 4 bases from V and 1 base from J, leaving 11 bases between. CDR3 coding DNA: TGTGCCAGCAGTTCTGTTGGGGGATCTGGGGCCAACGTCCTGACTTTC. Translation: CASSSVGGSGANVLTF.

The chain couples TRBV30 to TRBJ2-3; 9 nucleotides match TRBD2. The V segment lost 3 bases and the J segment 6 bases; nucleotides outside the gene matches: 10. This CDR3 contains 15 residues. From germline, CDR1 is GTSNPN and CDR2 SVGIG (reference sequence). This CDR3 is CAWSPGGGGSDTQYF. The DNA of the CDR3 is TGTGCCTGGAGCCCCGGCGGGGGGGGCTCGGATACGCAGTATTTT.

This rearrangement joins TRBV2 to TRBJ2-1; possible D gene TRBD2, 5 bases. V was pared by 7 bases and J by 5 bases, with 24 bases between. Germline V gene lookup returns CDR1 SNHLY and CDR2 FYNNEI. This CDR3 is built from 17 residues. For the CDR3, the DNA is TGTGCCAGCACCGGAACGAGCGGTATCCCCCATGACAATGAGCAGTTCTTC. Its protein is CASTGTSGIPHDNEQFF.

This clonotype came up once. The chain has TRBV25-1 and TRBJ1-1, with a possible D match to TRBD1 (5 bases). Deletions cut 5 bases from V and 6 bases from J, with 16 bases between. The germline gives CDR1 MGHDK, CDR2 SYGVNS. The CDR3 totals 14 residues. CDR3 sequence reads: CASSLLPSGSEAFF. The CDR3 DNA is TGTGCCAGCAGTCTTCTACCCTCAGGGTCTGAAGCTTTCTTT.

The genes are TRBV7-2 and TRBJ2-2; D is unresolved. V dropped 4 bases and J dropped 3 bases, with 9 bases sitting between them. The CDR3 is 14 residues long. Germline CDR1 reads SGHTA; CDR2 reads FQGNSA. The CDR3, as DNA: TGTGCCAGCAGCTCGGCCCTGCACACCGGGGAGCTGTTTTTT. Its translation: CASSSALHTGELFF.

In this sample, this clonotype turned up a few times. The chain carries TRBV28 and TRBJ2-2; TRBD1 agrees at 7 bases. Germline loops: CDR1 MDHEN, CDR2 SYDVKM. The trim removed 2 bases at V and 4 bases at J, leaving 1 base unmatched. The CDR3 spans 14 residues. The CDR3 region is CASSLTGATGELFF. The DNA of the CDR3 is TGTGCCAGCAGTTTAACAGGGGCCACCGGGGAGCTGTTTTTT.

This clonotype was recorded a few times. This chain links TRBV10-3 with TRBJ1-2; perhaps TRBD1 as D (5 bases). Trimming took off 11 bases at V and 4 bases at J, with 14 bases between the two ends. CDR3 length: 12 amino acids. CDR1 and CDR2 from the germline V gene are ENHRY and SYGVKD. The CDR3 nucleotides read TGTGCCTCCCGGCAGGGACCCTATGGCTACACCTTC. Its protein is CASRQGPYGYTF.

This chain links TRBV19 with TRBJ1-3, with D maybe TRBD1 (5 bases). V gave up 8 bases and J gave up 0 bases, with 14 bases separating them. CDR3 length: 15 amino acids. CDR1 and CDR2 (germline): LNHDA, SQIVND (reference sequence). This chain's CDR3 is CASLGGHTSGNTIYF. Here the CDR3 DNA reads TGTGCCAGTCTAGGCGGACACACCTCTGGAAACACCATATATTTT.

The CDR3 reads CSGMTGSGTEAFF. CDR3 nucleotide sequence: TGCAGCGGAATGACAGGGTCGGGCACTGAAGCTTTCTTT. The V call is TRBV29-1, the J call TRBJ1-1; 7 bases are a match to TRBD1. The V segment lost 7 bases and the J segment 4 bases; nucleotides outside the gene matches: 9. CDR3 length equals 13 residues. The germline gives CDR1 SQVTM, CDR2 ANQGSEA.

This chain links TRBV5-1 with TRBJ1-2, with 10 bases aligning to TRBD1. The V gene end was trimmed by 3 bases and the J gene end by 8 bases; junction bases not matched to a gene: 13. Germline V gene data show CDR1 as SGHRS and CDR2 as YFSETQ. The CDR3 length is 16 residues. The CDR3 sequence is CASSYSGTGDSGGYTF. In nucleotides, the CDR3 is TGCGCCAGCAGCTACTCCGGGACAGGGGACTCGGGGGGCTACACCTTC.

J is TRBJ2-1 and V is TRBV6-1, with 8 bases aligning to TRBD1. The trim removed 6 bases at V and 2 bases at J, leaving 12 bases unmatched. In germline, CDR1 is MNHNS, CDR2 SASEGT. The length of the CDR3 is 17 residues. CDR3 residues: CASSPVQTGATYNEQFF. In DNA form, the CDR3 reads TGTGCCAGCAGCCCCGTCCAGACAGGGGCCACCTACAATGAGCAGTTCTTC.